Following are 7 T cell receptor beta chains from one sample sequenced in a study of blood T cell repertoires in COVID-19. Here immunoSEQ multiplex PCR was the method, and the copy in TCRdb shows in-frame clones only, minus some. The sample has some 220,000 clones, roughly 84% seen once; the top ten hold about 9.7%. The sample taken for sequencing was peripheral blood. These receptor sequences come from a man aged 45-65 years with active or convalescent COVID-19.

Notes on this clone: This sample also contains other DNA sequences that code for the same CDR3. The chain couples TRBV24-1 to TRBJ1-4; 7 bases are a match to TRBD1. The ends lost 2 bases at V and 5 bases at J; junction bases unmatched: 4. CDR1 KGHDR and CDR2 SFDVKD come from the germline V gene. The CDR3 contains 15 residues. The CDR3 DNA is TGTGCCACCAGTGATTCCGGGACAGAGAATGAAAAACTGTTTTTT. This gives the protein CATSDSGTENEKLFF.

The chain recombines TRBV3-1 (or the pseudogene TRBV3-2) with TRBJ2-1, with 7 bases aligning to TRBD1. This CDR3 has 14 residues. Trimming at V came to 4 bases and at J to 6 bases, leaving 6 bases not matched to a gene. Germline-derived CDR1 and CDR2 are LGHDT and YNNKEL (reference sequence). The CDR3 is CASSLLDRVNEQFF. The CDR3 DNA reads TGTGCCAGCAGCCTTCTTGACAGGGTCAATGAGCAGTTCTTC.

The rearrangement links TRBV6-5 to TRBJ2-7; 9 bases are a match to TRBD2. Germline CDR1 reads MNHEY; CDR2 reads SVGAGI. Trimming at V came to 7 bases and at J to 1 base, leaving 5 bases not matched to a gene. The CDR3 totals 14 residues. In DNA form, the CDR3 reads TGTGCCAGCACCCAGACTAGCGGATCCTACGAGCAGTACGTC. The encoded protein is CASTQTSGSYEQYV.

Remarks on this clone: The same CDR3 is also encoded by other DNA sequences in this sample. The gene calls are TRBV29-1 and TRBJ1-2; the D is unclear. The CDR3 contains 11 residues. In germline, CDR1 is SQVTM, CDR2 ANQGSEA. Trimming pared 6 bases from V and 1 base from J, leaving 6 bases between. The CDR3 DNA reads TGCAGCGTCCGGGGTAACTATGGCTACACCTTC. Encoded protein: CSVRGNYGYTF.

The chain uses TRBV11-2 and TRBJ1-3, with 8 bases lining up with TRBD1. V shed 0 bases, J shed 5 bases, and the junction held 9 bases outside the gene matches. This CDR3 region has 17 residues. CDR1 and CDR2 from the germline V gene are SGHAT and FQNNGV. This CDR3 is CASSLDPTQGARNTIYF. The CDR3 nucleotides are TGTGCCAGCAGCTTAGACCCTACTCAGGGGGCTCGAAACACCATATATTTT.

The V call is TRBV19, the J call TRBJ1-2, with 7 positions matching TRBD1. The CDR3 has 14 amino acids. CDR1 is LNHDA and CDR2 is SQIVND in the germline V gene (reference sequence). The J segment lost 4 bases and the V segment lost 4 bases, leaving 6 bases of the junction unmatched. The CDR3 spells CASSKGQTIYGYTF. The CDR3 bases are TGTGCCAGTAGTAAGGGACAGACAATCTATGGCTACACCTTC.

The rearrangement uses TRBV4-1 and TRBJ1-5, with D perhaps TRBD1 (6 bases). CDR1 is MGHRA and CDR2 is YSYEKL in the germline V gene. This CDR3 is built from 16 residues. V dropped 1 base and J dropped 4 bases, with 14 bases sitting between them. The CDR3 bases are TGCGCCAGCAGCCAAGGTACAGGGTCGGGAAATCAGCCCCAGCATTTT. Its translation: CASSQGTGSGNQPQHF.